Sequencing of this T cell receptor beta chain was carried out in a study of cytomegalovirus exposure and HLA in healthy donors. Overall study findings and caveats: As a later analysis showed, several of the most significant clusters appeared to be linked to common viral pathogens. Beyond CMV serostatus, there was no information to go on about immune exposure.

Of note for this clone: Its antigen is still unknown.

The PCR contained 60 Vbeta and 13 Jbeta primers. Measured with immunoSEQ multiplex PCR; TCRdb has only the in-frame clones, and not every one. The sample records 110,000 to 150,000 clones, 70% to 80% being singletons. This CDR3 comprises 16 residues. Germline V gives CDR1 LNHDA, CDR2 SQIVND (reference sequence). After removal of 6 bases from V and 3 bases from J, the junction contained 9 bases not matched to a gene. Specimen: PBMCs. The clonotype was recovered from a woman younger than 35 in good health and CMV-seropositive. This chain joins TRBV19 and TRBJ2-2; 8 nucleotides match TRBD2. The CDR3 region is CASSPPGGVDTGELFF. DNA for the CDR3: TGTGCCAGTAGCCCCCCGGGGGGGGTAGACACCGGGGAGCTGTTTTTT.